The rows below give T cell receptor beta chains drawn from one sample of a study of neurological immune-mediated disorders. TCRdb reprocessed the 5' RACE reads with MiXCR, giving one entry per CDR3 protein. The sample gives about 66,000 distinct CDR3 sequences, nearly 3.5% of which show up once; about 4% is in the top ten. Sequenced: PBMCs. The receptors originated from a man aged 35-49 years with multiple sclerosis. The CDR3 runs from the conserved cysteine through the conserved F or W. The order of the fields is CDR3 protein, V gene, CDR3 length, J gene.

CSVDSGGNEAFF | TRBV29-1 | 12 | TRBJ1-1
CASSQDPYNEQFF | TRBV3-1 | 13 | TRBJ2-1
CASSLYVQARTDTQYF | TRBV11-2 | 16 | TRBJ2-3
CSAKTVGGGETQYF | TRBV20-1 | 14 | TRBJ2-5
CSATPGRVDTEAFF | TRBV20-1 | 14 | TRBJ1-1
CASGTDMNTGELFF | TRBV4-1 | 14 | TRBJ2-2
CATHPSPGRGYGYTF | TRBV6-5 | 15 | TRBJ1-2
CASSPSGVETQYF | TRBV4-2 | 13 | TRBJ2-5
CASSLAMGSMNTEAFF | TRBV5-1 | 16 | TRBJ1-1
CASSQERTGGFVELFF | TRBV4-1 | 16 | TRBJ2-2
CASSLSGGVSEQYF | TRBV27 | 14 | TRBJ2-7
CASSSGQGVYQPQHF | TRBV6-5 | 15 | TRBJ1-5
CATSTEKGGNTEAFF | TRBV15 | 15 | TRBJ1-1
CASSQARGDSNQPQHF | TRBV4-2 | 16 | TRBJ1-5
CASSHPGGQNTDTQYF | TRBV4-1 | 16 | TRBJ2-3
CASSFRTGNNEQFF | TRBV7-2 | 14 | TRBJ2-1
CSVQGDTEAFF | TRBV20-1 | 11 | TRBJ1-1
CASSRGRALEAFF | TRBV5-1 | 13 | TRBJ1-1
CASSQNEGRETQYF | TRBV3-1 | 14 | TRBJ2-5
CAISVEGPGGAFF | TRBV10-3 | 13 | TRBJ1-1
CASSFARGGETQYF | TRBV12-3/TRBV12-4 | 14 | TRBJ2-5
CSAPPGASATDTQYF | TRBV20-1 | 15 | TRBJ2-3
CASSFGSGETQYF | TRBV5-5 | 13 | TRBJ2-5
CASSPLGLAGDTGELFF | TRBV7-8 | 17 | TRBJ2-2
CASSADGGVSGNTIYF | TRBV5-6 | 16 | TRBJ1-3
CASSDDINTEAFF | TRBV2 | 13 | TRBJ1-1
CASRGGSNTGELFF | TRBV5-1 | 14 | TRBJ2-2
CASSLRRETNTEAFF | TRBV12-3/TRBV12-4 | 15 | TRBJ1-1
CSAEDQGVTDTQYF | TRBV20-1 | 14 | TRBJ2-3
CSARRDLNTEAFF | TRBV20-1 | 13 | TRBJ1-1
CSARSGNGYTF | TRBV20-1 | 11 | TRBJ1-2
CASSSGRLQETQYF | TRBV6-5 | 14 | TRBJ2-5
CASSWTESYEQYF | TRBV5-1 | 13 | TRBJ2-7
CASSRTSGGRGNEQFF | TRBV3-1 | 16 | TRBJ2-1
CASSLRAAPGNEQFF | TRBV5-1 | 15 | TRBJ2-1
CASSYHRGGSFNQPQHF | TRBV6-2/TRBV6-3 | 17 | TRBJ1-5